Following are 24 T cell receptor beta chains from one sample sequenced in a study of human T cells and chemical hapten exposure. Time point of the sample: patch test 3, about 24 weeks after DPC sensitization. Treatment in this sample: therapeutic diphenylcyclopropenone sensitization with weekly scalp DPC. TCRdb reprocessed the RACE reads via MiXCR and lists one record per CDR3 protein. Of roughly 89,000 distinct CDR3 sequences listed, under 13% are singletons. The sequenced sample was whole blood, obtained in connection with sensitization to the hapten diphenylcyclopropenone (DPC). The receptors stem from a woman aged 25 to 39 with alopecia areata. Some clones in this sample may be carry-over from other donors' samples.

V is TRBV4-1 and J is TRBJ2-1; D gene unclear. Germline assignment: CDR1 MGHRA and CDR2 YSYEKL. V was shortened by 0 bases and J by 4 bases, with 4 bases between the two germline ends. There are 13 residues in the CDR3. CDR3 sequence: CASSQEAYNEQFF. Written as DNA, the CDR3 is TGCGCCAGCAGCCAAGAGGCGTACAATGAGCAGTTCTTC.

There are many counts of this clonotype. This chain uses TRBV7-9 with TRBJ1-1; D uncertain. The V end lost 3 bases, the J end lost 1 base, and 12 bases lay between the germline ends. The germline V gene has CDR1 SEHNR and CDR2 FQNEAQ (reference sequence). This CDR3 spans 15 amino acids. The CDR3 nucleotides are TGTGCCAGCAGCTTTCCTGTGGTTACGAACACTGAAGCTTTCTTT. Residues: CASSFPVVTNTEAFF.

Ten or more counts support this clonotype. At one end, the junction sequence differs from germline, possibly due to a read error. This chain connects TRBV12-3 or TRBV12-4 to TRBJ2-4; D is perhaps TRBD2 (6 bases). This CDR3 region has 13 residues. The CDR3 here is CASSLDAGNIQYF. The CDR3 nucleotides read TGTGCCAGCAGCTTAGACGCGGGGAACATTCAGTACTTC.

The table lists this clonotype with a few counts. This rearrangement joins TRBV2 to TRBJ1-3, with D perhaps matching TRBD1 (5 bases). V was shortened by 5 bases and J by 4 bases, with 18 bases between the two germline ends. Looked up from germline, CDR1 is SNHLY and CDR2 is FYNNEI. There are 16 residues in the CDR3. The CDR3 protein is CASSYNLRGAGNTIYF. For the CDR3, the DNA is TGTGCCAGCAGTTACAATTTAAGGGGTGCAGGAAACACCATATATTTT.

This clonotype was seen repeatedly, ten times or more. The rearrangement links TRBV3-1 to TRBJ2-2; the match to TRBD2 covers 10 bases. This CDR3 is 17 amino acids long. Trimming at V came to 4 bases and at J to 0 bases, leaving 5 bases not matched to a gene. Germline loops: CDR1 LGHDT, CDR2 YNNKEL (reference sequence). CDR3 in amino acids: CASSRMLAGANTGELFF. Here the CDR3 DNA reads TGTGCCAGCAGCCGGATGCTAGCGGGGGCGAACACCGGGGAGCTGTTTTTT.

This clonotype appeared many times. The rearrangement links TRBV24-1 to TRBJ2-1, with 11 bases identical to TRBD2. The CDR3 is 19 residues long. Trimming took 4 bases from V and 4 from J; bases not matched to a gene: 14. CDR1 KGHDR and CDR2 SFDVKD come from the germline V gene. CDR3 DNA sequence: TGTGCCACCAGTGACGAAAGGACTAGCGGGTTCCCTCCATACAATGAGCAGTTCTTC. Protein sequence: CATSDERTSGFPPYNEQFF.

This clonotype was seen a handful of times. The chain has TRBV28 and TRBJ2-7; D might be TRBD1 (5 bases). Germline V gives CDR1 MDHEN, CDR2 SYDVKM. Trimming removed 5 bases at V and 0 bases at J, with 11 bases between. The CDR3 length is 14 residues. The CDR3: CASSQQVSSYEQYV. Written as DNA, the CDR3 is TGTGCCAGCAGTCAACAGGTTAGCTCCTACGAGCAGTACGTC.

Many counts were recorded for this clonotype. CDR3 amino acids: CASSYSGGEAFF. CDR3 coding DNA: TGTGCCAGCAGTTACTCTGGTGGGGAAGCTTTCTTT. V gene TRBV6-5 combines with J gene TRBJ1-1; no clear D gene. Trimming removed 0 bases from V and 8 bases from J, with 7 bases in between. Germline lookup yields CDR1 MNHEY and CDR2 SVGAGI. The CDR3 is 12 amino acids.

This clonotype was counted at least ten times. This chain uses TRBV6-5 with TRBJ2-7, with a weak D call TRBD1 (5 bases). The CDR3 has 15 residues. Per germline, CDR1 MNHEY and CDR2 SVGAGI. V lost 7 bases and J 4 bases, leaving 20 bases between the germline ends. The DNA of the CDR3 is TGTGCCAGCAAGAGATTCCAGGGCCCTTGGTACGAGCAGTACTTC. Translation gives CASKRFQGPWYEQYF.

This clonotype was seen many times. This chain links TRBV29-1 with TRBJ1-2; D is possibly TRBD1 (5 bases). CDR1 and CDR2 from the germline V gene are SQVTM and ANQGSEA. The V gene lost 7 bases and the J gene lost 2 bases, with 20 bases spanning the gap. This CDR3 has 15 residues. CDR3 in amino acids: CSASLAGRGNYGYTF. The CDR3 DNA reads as TGCAGCGCTTCCCTGGCAGGCCGGGGGAACTATGGCTACACCTTC.

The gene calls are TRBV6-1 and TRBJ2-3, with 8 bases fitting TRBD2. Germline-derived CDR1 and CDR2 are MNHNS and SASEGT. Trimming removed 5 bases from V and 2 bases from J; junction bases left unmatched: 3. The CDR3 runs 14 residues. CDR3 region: CASSTGGDTDTQYF. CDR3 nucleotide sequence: TGTGCCAGCAGTACGGGAGGGGACACAGATACGCAGTATTTT.

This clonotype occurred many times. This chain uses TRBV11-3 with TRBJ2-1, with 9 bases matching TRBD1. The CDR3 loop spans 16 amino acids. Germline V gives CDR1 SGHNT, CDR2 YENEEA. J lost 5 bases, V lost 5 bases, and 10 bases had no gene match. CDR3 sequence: CASSPAAGTGNNEQFF. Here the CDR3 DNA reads TGTGCCAGCAGCCCGGCTGCCGGGACAGGGAACAATGAGCAGTTCTTC. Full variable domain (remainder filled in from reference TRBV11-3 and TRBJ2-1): EAGVVQSPRYKIIEKKQPVAFWCNPISGHNTLYWYLQNLGQGPELLIRYENEEAVDDSQLPKDRFSAERLKGVDSTLKIQPAELGDSAVYLCASSPAAGTGNNEQFFGPGTRLTVL.

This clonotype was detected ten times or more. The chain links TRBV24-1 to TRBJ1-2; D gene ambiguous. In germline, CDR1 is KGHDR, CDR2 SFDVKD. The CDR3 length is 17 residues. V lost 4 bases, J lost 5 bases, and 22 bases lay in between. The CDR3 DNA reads TGTGCCACCAGTGACGCGGCCCTAGGTCCTGGCAATTATGGCTACACCTTC. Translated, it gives CATSDAALGPGNYGYTF.

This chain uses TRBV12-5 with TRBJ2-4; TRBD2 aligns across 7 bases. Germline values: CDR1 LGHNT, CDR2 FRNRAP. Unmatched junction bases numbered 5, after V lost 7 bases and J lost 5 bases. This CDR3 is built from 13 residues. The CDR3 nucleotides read TGTGCTAGTGCGAGGGCGGGAGAAAACATTCAGTACTTC. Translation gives CASARAGENIQYF.

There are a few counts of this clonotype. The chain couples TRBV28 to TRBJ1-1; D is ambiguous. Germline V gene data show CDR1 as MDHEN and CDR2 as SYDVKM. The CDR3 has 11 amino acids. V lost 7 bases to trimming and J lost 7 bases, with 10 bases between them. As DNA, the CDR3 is TGTGCCAGCACGACCCCCCATGAAGCTTTCTTT. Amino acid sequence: CASTTPHEAFF.

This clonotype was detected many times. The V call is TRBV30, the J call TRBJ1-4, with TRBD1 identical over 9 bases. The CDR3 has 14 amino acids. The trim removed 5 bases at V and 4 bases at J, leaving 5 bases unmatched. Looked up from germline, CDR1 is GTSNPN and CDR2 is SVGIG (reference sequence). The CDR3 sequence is CAWSPGQGNEKLFF. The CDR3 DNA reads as TGTGCCTGGTCCCCGGGACAGGGTAATGAAAAACTGTTTTTT.

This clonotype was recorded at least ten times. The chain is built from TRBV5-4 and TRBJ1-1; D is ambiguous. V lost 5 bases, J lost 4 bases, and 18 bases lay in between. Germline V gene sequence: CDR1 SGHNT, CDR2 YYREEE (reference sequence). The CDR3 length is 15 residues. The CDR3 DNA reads TGTGCCAGCAGTTTCCCTGTCGGGGAGACCACTGAAGCTTTCTTT. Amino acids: CASSFPVGETTEAFF. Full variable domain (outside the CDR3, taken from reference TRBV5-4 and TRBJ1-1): ETGVTQSPTHLIKTRGQQVTLRCSSQSGHNTVSWYQQALGQGPQFIFQYYREEENGRGNFPPRFSGLQFPNYSSELNVNALELDDSALYLCASSFPVGETTEAFFGQGTRLTVV.

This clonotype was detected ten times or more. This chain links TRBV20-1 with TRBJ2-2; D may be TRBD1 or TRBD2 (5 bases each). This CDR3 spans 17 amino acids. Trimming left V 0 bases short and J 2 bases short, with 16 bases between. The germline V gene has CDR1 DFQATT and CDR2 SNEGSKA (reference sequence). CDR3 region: CSARDTMRGPNTGELFF. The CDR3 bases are TGCAGTGCTAGAGACACAATGAGGGGCCCAAACACCGGGGAGCTGTTTTTT.

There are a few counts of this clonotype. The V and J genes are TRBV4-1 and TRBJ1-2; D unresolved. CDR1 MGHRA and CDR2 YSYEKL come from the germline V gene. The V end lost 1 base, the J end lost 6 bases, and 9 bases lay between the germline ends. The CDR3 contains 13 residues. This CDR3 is CASSQVAQNGYTF. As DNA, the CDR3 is TGCGCCAGCAGCCAAGTGGCCCAAAATGGCTACACCTTC.

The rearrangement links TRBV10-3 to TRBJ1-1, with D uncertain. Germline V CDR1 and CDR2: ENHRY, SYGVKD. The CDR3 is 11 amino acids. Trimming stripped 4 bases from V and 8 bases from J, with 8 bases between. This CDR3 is CAISGRAEAFF. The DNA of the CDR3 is TGTGCCATCAGTGGACGGGCAGAAGCTTTCTTT.

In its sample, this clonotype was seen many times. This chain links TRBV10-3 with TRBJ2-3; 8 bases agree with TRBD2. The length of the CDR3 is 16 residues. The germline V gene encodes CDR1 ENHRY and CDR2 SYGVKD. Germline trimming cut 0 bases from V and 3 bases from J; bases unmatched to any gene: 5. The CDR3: CAISESASGYTDTQYF. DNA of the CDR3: TGTGCCATCAGTGAGTCGGCTAGCGGGTATACAGATACGCAGTATTTT.

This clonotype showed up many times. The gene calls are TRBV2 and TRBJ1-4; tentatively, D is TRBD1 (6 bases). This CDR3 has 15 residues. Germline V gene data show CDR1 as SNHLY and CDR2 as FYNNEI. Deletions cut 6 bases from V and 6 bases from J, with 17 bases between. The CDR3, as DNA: TGTGCCAGCAGAAGCCGGGGGCTAGGTGATGAAAAACTGTTTTTT. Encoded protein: CASRSRGLGDEKLFF.

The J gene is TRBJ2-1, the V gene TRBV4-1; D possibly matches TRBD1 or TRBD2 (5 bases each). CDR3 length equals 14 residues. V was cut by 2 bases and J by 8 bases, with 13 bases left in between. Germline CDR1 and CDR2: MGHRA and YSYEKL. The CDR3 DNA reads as TGCGCCAGCAGCCAAATTGGGACCGTCGATGAGCAGTTCTTC. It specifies CASSQIGTVDEQFF.

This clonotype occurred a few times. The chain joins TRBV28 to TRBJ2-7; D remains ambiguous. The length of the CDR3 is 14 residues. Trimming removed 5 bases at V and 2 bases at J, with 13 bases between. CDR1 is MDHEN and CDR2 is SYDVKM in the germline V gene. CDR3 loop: CASSPPAFTYEQYF. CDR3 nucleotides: TGTGCCAGCAGTCCCCCAGCATTCACCTACGAGCAGTACTTC.